One TCR beta chain is described in this entry. The antigen is undetermined. Clones were read by immunoSEQ multiplex PCR, and TCRdb kept only the in-frame ones, dropping some. This table holds some 170,000 clones, around 92% found once. This entry belongs to a study of T cell responses to AZD1222 COVID-19 vaccine. Study results and limitations: Repertoires were sampled only after the peak T cell response. Rises in breadth and depth of Spike-specific TCRs came after two AZD1222 doses. Among spike-specific TCRs, nearly half reportedly target unmutated variant regions. White British donors predominated, females outnumbered males, and clonal diversity was possibly underestimated.

V lost 11 bases and J lost 5; bases outside the gene matches: 7. The CDR3 totals 12 residues. J is TRBJ1-1 and V is TRBV12-3 or TRBV12-4; 8 positions agree with TRBD1. The receptor was derived from an adult who received the AZD1222 COVID-19 vaccine. This specimen consisted of peripheral blood, obtained 28 days after the second AZD1222 dose. The CDR3 protein is CALATGGTEAFF. Written as DNA, the CDR3 is TGTGCCCTAGCTACAGGGGGGACTGAAGCTTTCTTT.